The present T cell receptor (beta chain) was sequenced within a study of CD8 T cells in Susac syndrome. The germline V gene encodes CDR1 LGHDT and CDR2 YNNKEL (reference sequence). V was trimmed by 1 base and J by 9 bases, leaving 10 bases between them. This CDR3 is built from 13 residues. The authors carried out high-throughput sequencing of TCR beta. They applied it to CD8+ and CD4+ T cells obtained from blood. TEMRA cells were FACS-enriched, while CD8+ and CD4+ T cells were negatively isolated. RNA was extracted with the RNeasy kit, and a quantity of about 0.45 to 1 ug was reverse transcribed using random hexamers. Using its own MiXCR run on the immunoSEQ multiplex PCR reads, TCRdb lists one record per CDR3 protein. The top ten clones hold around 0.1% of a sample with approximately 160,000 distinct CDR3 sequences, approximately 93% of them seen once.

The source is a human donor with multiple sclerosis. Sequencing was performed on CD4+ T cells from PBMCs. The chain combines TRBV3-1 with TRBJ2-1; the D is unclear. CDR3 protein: CASSQGTPPEQFF. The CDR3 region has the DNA TGTGCCAGCAGCCAAGGGACCCCACCTGAGCAGTTCTTC.